The 9 T cell receptor beta chains below come from one sample, sequenced in a study of T cell responses to AZD1222 COVID-19 vaccine. The method was immunoSEQ multiplex PCR; TCRdb's version includes in-frame clones alone and lacks a portion of them. The data hold some 100,000 clones, with 90% to 95% observed a single time. The sample in question was peripheral blood, obtained on day 0 of AZD1222 vaccination. The receptor source for this set is an adult in good health.

The genes are TRBV25-1 and TRBJ1-6; the match to TRBD1 covers 7 bases. Germline CDR1 MGHDK, CDR2 SYGVNS. This CDR3 contains 15 residues. The V gene end was trimmed by 6 bases and the J gene end by 4 bases; junction bases not matched to a gene: 6. This CDR3 is CASRVGGAYNSPLHF. In DNA form, the CDR3 reads TGTGCCAGCAGAGTAGGGGGCGCGTATAATTCACCCCTCCACTTT.

V gene TRBV28 combines with J gene TRBJ1-1; 7 nucleotides agree with TRBD1. The germline V gene has CDR1 MDHEN and CDR2 SYDVKM. With V trimmed by 5 bases and J by 10 bases, 7 bases remained unmatched. CDR3 size: 12 residues. The CDR3 nucleotides are TGTGCCAGCAGTCCACTGAACAGGGGAGCTTTCTTT. This encodes CASSPLNRGAFF.

This chain uses TRBV5-1 with TRBJ1-4; no reliable D call. CDR1 and CDR2 from the germline V gene are SGHRS and YFSETQ. V was shortened by 4 bases and J by 0 bases, with 13 bases between the two germline ends. The CDR3 sequence is 16 residues long. The CDR3 coding sequence is TGCGCCAGCAGCCCCCGTTTGTTGGCAACTAATGAAAAACTGTTTTTT. Translating gives CASSPRLLATNEKLFF.

This chain links TRBV3-1 (or the pseudogene TRBV3-2) with TRBJ1-6; D call uncertain. Trimming stripped 2 bases from V and 0 bases from J, with 2 bases between. This CDR3 is built from 14 residues. Per germline, CDR1 LGHDT and CDR2 YNNKEL (reference sequence). CDR3 residues: CASSQSSYNSPLHF. Here the CDR3 DNA reads TGTGCCAGCAGCCAAAGCTCCTATAATTCACCCCTCCACTTT.

The rearrangement joins TRBV24-1 to TRBJ2-1; 11 bases line up with TRBD2. Trimming removed 0 bases from V and 3 bases from J; junction bases left unmatched: 3. CDR1 is KGHDR, CDR2 SFDVKD, per germline. The CDR3 spans 17 residues. CDR3 DNA sequence: TGTGCCACCAGTGATTTGGTAGCGGGGGGGCACTACAATGAGCAGTTCTTC. Protein: CATSDLVAGGHYNEQFF.

The table lists this clone with a count of one. The chain is built from TRBV25-1 and TRBJ2-5, with 10 bases aligning to TRBD2. This CDR3 spans 14 amino acids. Unmatched junction bases numbered 4, after V lost 4 bases and J lost 5 bases. CDR1 is MGHDK and CDR2 is SYGVNS in the germline V gene. As DNA, the CDR3 is TGTGCCAGCAGTGCTAGCGGGGGTGGGGAGACCCAGTACTTC. Translated: CASSASGGGETQYF.

The chain has TRBV5-4 and TRBJ1-2; no definite D call. Trimming removed 4 bases at V and 5 bases at J, with 12 bases between. There are 13 residues in the CDR3. In germline, CDR1 is SGHNT, CDR2 YYREEE (reference sequence). The CDR3 DNA reads TGTGCCAGCAGCACCGATTCGGTTTATGGCTACACCTTC. It specifies CASSTDSVYGYTF.

In this sample, this clone turned up once. V gene TRBV5-4 combines with J gene TRBJ1-1; 12 positions match TRBD1. V trimming: 4 bases; J trimming: 8 bases; junction bases outside the gene matches: 6. CDR1 is SGHNT and CDR2 is YYREEE in the germline V gene (reference sequence). The CDR3 is 14 residues long. CDR3 protein: CASSPGTGGREAFF. The CDR3 coding sequence is TGTGCCAGCAGCCCAGGGACAGGGGGCCGGGAAGCTTTCTTT.

The J gene is TRBJ1-2, the V gene TRBV7-2, with 7 bases identical to TRBD1. CDR1 is SGHTA, CDR2 FQGNSA, per germline. V lost 6 bases to trimming and J lost 4 bases; unmatched junction nucleotides: 5. The CDR3 contains 13 residues. CDR3 DNA: TGTGCCAGCAGACAAGGGGGCGGCTATGGCTACACCTTC. It translates to CASRQGGGYGYTF.